This T cell receptor beta chain was recorded in a study of blood T cell repertoires in COVID-19. Clones were read by immunoSEQ multiplex PCR, and TCRdb kept only the in-frame ones, dropping some. The table shows 400,000 to 550,000 clones, with roughly 91% occurring only once. Of note for this clone: Different DNA sequences within this sample yield the same CDR3.

Germline values: CDR1 SGHRS, CDR2 YFSETQ. The CDR3 runs 13 residues. The ends were cut back, 1 base at V and 6 bases at J, with 8 bases in the middle. The sequenced material came from peripheral blood. The receptor was isolated from a woman under 40 with acute or convalescent COVID-19. The rearrangement uses TRBV5-1 and TRBJ1-5, with a tentative D call TRBD1 (5 bases). The CDR3 sequence is CASSLTTGQPQHF. The CDR3 DNA follows: TGCGCCAGCAGCTTGACAACAGGTCAGCCCCAGCATTTT.